These T cell receptor beta chains were read from a single sample in a study of T cell responses to AZD1222 COVID-19 vaccine. Only in-frame clones appear in the TCRdb table, and some are missing; sequencing was by immunoSEQ multiplex PCR. The data contain tens of thousands of clones, just over 90% of them singletons. Specimen: peripheral blood, collected 28 days after the second AZD1222 dose. The receptors stem from an adult who received the AZD1222 COVID-19 vaccine. CDR3s include the opening cysteine and the closing phenylalanine or tryptophan. A D gene is named only where the DNA matches it firmly. Not all rows give a size; the values are once, few, many and, for expanded clones, a class.

>13|TRBJ2-5|NA|TRBV18|NA
TGTGCCAGCTCACCAATGGGTCAGGAGACCCAGTACTTC
CASSPMGQETQYF
>14|TRBJ1-2|NA|TRBV7-2|TRBD1
TGTGCCAGCAGCCACCGGACAGGGGAGAGTGGCTACACCTTC
CASSHRTGESGYTF
>13|TRBJ1-1|NA|TRBV11-3|NA
TGTGCCAGCAGCCGGAACAGGAACACTGAAGCTTTCTTT
CASSRNRNTEAFF
>13|TRBJ1-5|NA|TRBV2|NA
TGTGCCAGCCTCTTGCAGACTGGTCAGCCCCAGCATTTT
CASLLQTGQPQHF
>14|TRBJ1-5|NA|TRBV7-9|NA
TGTGCCAGCAGCTTATGGGATAGCAATCAGCCCCAGCATTTT
CASSLWDSNQPQHF
>18|TRBJ2-3|NA|TRBV4-1|TRBD2
TGCGCCAGCAGCCAAGTTAGTACTAGCGGGGGGGTGGCAGATACGCAGTATTTT
CASSQVSTSGGVADTQYF
>14|TRBJ2-7|NA|TRBV12-5|NA
TGTGCTAGTGCCCCGGACTTCCAATACGATGCGCAGTACTTC
CASAPDFQYDAQYF
>14|TRBJ2-2|NA|TRBV6-5|NA
TGTGCCAGCAGTACCAGTATAACCACCGGGGAGCTGTTTTTT
CASSTSITTGELFF
>16|TRBJ1-5|NA|TRBV5-6|NA
TGTGCCAGCAGCTTGTTCGGGGCAGATAGCAATCAGCCCCAGCATTTT
CASSLFGADSNQPQHF
>13|TRBJ2-1|NA|TRBV3-1/TRBV3-2|NA
TGTGCCAGCAGCCAACGTGGAGGACATGAGCAGTTCTTC
CASSQRGGHEQFF
>16|TRBJ2-1|NA|TRBV6-4|TRBD2
TGTGCCAGCAGTGAAGTAGCGGGAGGGCCAACCAATGAGCAGTTCTTC
CASSEVAGGPTNEQFF
>12|TRBJ1-2|NA|TRBV18|TRBD1
TGTGCCAGCTCCCCAGACAGGGATGGCTACACCTTC
CASSPDRDGYTF
>16|TRBJ2-7|few|TRBV11-3|NA
TGTGCCAGCAGCTTATCACTCCAGGCAGGGGTGGTCGAGCAGTACTTC
CASSLSLQAGVVEQYF
>13|TRBJ2-2|NA|TRBV12-3/TRBV12-4|NA
TGTGCCAGCATCGGACACAGAACCGGGGAGCTGTTTTTT
CASIGHRTGELFF
>14|TRBJ2-2|NA|TRBV11-2|NA
TGTGCCAGCAGCATACAGGGAAGCACCGGGGAGCTGTTTTTT
CASSIQGSTGELFF
>17|TRBJ1-6|NA|TRBV5-1|TRBD1
TGCGCCAGCAGCTCGCTGGCCGGGGGACAGCTGAATTCACCCCTCCACTTT
CASSSLAGGQLNSPLHF
>15|TRBJ1-6|NA|TRBV27|TRBD1
TGTGCCAGCAGTAGCCCCGAGACAGGGAATTCACCCCTCCACTTT
CASSSPETGNSPLHF
>13|TRBJ2-1|NA|TRBV19|NA
TGTGCCAGTAGCCAGGGGATTGGCGATGAGCAGTTCTTC
CASSQGIGDEQFF
>13|TRBJ1-2|NA|TRBV11-1|NA
TGTGCCAGCAGCTTACTGTTAAACTATGGCTACACCTTC
CASSLLLNYGYTF
>13|TRBJ2-3|NA|TRBV6-5|NA
TGTGCCAGCAGCCCACTTAGCACAGATACGCAGTATTTT
CASSPLSTDTQYF
>13|TRBJ1-5|few|TRBV12-5|NA
TGTGCTAGTGGTTTGGAGAGCGATCAGCCCCAGCATTTT
CASGLESDQPQHF
>14|TRBJ1-3|NA|TRBV5-4|TRBD1
TGTGCCAGCAGCTCCGGGACAGCTGGAAACACCATATATTTT
CASSSGTAGNTIYF
>14|TRBJ2-2|NA|TRBV29-1|TRBD1
TGCAGCGTTAGGACAGGGTGGAACACCGGGGAGCTGTTTTTT
CSVRTGWNTGELFF
>14|TRBJ2-7|NA|TRBV11-3|NA
TGTGCCAGCAGCTTACAGGCAGACACCTACGAGCAGTACTTC
CASSLQADTYEQYF
>15|TRBJ1-5|NA|TRBV5-1|NA
TGCGCCAGCAGCTTGGCCAGTGGAAGCAATCAGCCCCAGCATTTT
CASSLASGSNQPQHF
>14|TRBJ2-1|NA|TRBV9|NA
TGTGCCAGCAGCGTAGACGCCATCTACAATGAGCAGTTCTTC
CASSVDAIYNEQFF
>14|TRBJ2-1|NA|TRBV11-3|TRBD2
TGTGCCAGCAGCTTTCTAGCGGGAAACAATGAGCAGTTCTTC
CASSFLAGNNEQFF
>18|TRBJ1-5|NA|TRBV3-1/TRBV3-2|TRBD1
TGTGCCAGCAGCCAAGGGGACAGGGGGGCGAAACGCAATCAGCCCCAGCATTTT
CASSQGDRGAKRNQPQHF
>14|TRBJ1-1|NA|TRBV5-6|NA
TGTGCCAGCAGCTTGGGAGGGGCTGACACTGAAGCTTTCTTT
CASSLGGADTEAFF
>14|TRBJ2-1|NA|TRBV7-2|NA
TGTGCCAGCAGCAAGGGGCACCAGCTTTATGAGCAGTTCTTC
CASSKGHQLYEQFF
>14|TRBJ2-1|once|TRBV11-3|TRBD1
TGTGCCAGTACCTCAGGGGGCTCCTGGAATGAGCAGTTCTTC
CASTSGGSWNEQFF
>14|TRBJ1-1|NA|TRBV6-1|TRBD1
TGTGCCAGCAGTGAACGGACAGGGTTTGTTGAAGCTTTCTTT
CASSERTGFVEAFF
>15|TRBJ1-4|NA|TRBV11-1|TRBD1
TGTGCCAGCAACTTCCGCACAGGGGGCCATGAAAAACTGTTTTTT
CASNFRTGGHEKLFF
>15|TRBJ1-3|NA|TRBV7-9|NA
TGTGCCAGCAGCTCGGACCGCAAGCCTCAAAACACCATATATTTT
CASSSDRKPQNTIYF
>15|TRBJ1-6|NA|TRBV18|NA
TGTGCCAGCTCACCTAGTAGCCATCTAATTTCACCCCTCCACTTT
CASSPSSHLISPLHF
>15|TRBJ1-2|NA|TRBV19|TRBD1
TGTGCCAGTAGTCTCACAAGACAGGGTAGCTATGGCTACACCTTC
CASSLTRQGSYGYTF
>17|TRBJ1-1|once|TRBV21-1|NA
TGTGCCAGCAGCAAAGAGAGTCCAGGGGTCGAGGCCACTGAAGCTTTCTTT
CASSKESPGVEATEAFF
>14|TRBJ2-3|NA|TRBV11-2|TRBD1
TGTGCCAGCAGCATGGACAGGGCGGCAGATACGCAGTATTTT
CASSMDRAADTQYF
>15|TRBJ2-3|NA|TRBV11-3|TRBD1
TGTGCCAGCAGCTTCAGGACAGGGGAGGAAGATACGCAGTATTTT
CASSFRTGEEDTQYF
>13|TRBJ2-5|NA|TRBV11-3|TRBD1
TGTGCCAGCAGTTCTGACAGGGGAGAGACCCAGTACTTC
CASSSDRGETQYF
>11|TRBJ1-2|NA|TRBV20-1|NA
TGCAGTGCTAGCGGCAGCTATGGCTACACCTTC
CSASGSYGYTF
>16|TRBJ2-1|NA|TRBV9|NA
TGTGCCAGCAGCGTAGACGAGGGAGCATCCTACAATGAGCAGTTCTTC
CASSVDEGASYNEQFF
>13|TRBJ1-1|NA|TRBV29-1|NA
TGCAGCGGAGACCATCAGGGGAACACTGAAGCTTTCTTT
CSGDHQGNTEAFF
>14|TRBJ2-2|NA|TRBV14|NA
TGTGCCAGCAGCCGACTCTTGAACACCGGGGAGCTGTTTTTT
CASSRLLNTGELFF
>14|TRBJ2-5|NA|TRBV30|NA
TGTGCCTGGAGTGACCCCCCGGGTACGGAGACCCAGTACTTC
CAWSDPPGTETQYF
>15|TRBJ1-5|NA|TRBV5-5|NA
TGTGCCAGCAGCTTGATGTGGATCGCTGGTCAGCCCCAGCATTTT
CASSLMWIAGQPQHF
>15|TRBJ1-1|NA|TRBV3-1/TRBV3-2|TRBD1
TGTGCCAGCAGCCAAGGGACAGGGTTCAACACTGAAGCTTTCTTT
CASSQGTGFNTEAFF
>15|TRBJ2-7|once|TRBV3-1/TRBV3-2|TRBD2
TGTGCCAGCAGCCAAGCACGCAGCGGGAGGTACGAGCAGTACTTC
CASSQARSGRYEQYF
>11|TRBJ1-1|NA|TRBV29-1|NA
TGCAGCGTTGCCGATGGAGCGGGAGCTTTCTTT
CSVADGAGAFF
>14|TRBJ2-7|once|TRBV25-1|NA
TGTGCCAGCAGTGAGGGTCCTGCAGCCTACGAGCAGTACTTC
CASSEGPAAYEQYF
>18|TRBJ1-4|NA|TRBV7-9|NA
TGTGCCAGCAGCTTGTTCGGACAGAACGCCGCAACTAATGAAAAACTGTTTTTT
CASSLFGQNAATNEKLFF
>14|TRBJ2-7|NA|TRBV4-1|TRBD1
TGCGCCAGCAGCCCCGGGACAGGGTACTACGAGCAGTACTTC
CASSPGTGYYEQYF
>15|TRBJ2-2|few|TRBV10-3|NA
TGTGCCATCAGTCACGGGACTGTCAACACCGGGGAGCTGTTTTTT
CAISHGTVNTGELFF
>15|TRBJ2-3|NA|TRBV5-6|TRBD2
TGTGCCAGCAGCTTGGAGCAGGGACTAGCAGATACGCAGTATTTT
CASSLEQGLADTQYF